This T cell receptor beta chain was sequenced in a study of OX40 agonist ivuxolimab in advanced cancers. Across the whole study: Aged about 20 to 80 with a mean of approximately 57 years, they were 75% to 85% male.

A remark on this clone: What it recognizes is unknown.

The CDR3 is 17 amino acids. From germline, CDR1 is SGHTS and CDR2 YDEGEE. Trimming shortened V by 4 bases and J by 0 bases, and 20 bases separated the two germline ends. Regarding the study as a whole: Partial responders dosed at 0.1-3.0 mg/kg displayed clonal expansion ranking among the lowest.

The data were produced by immunoSEQ multiplex PCR, yet TCRdb's version contains in-frame clones alone and is incomplete. In the table there are just under 35,000 clones, about nine tenths of which are singletons. This TCR came from an adult with an advanced solid tumor such as melanoma, head and neck, liver or kidney cancer. The chain links TRBV5-8 to TRBJ2-7, with D possibly TRBD1 on 6 matching bases. The input for sequencing was CD4+ or CD8+ T cells sorted from blood, taken in a trial of the OX40 agonist ivuxolimab. This CDR3 is CASSPPVRDTSSYEQYF. Here the CDR3 DNA reads TGTGCCAGCAGCCCACCTGTTAGGGACACCTCCTCCTACGAGCAGTACTTC.